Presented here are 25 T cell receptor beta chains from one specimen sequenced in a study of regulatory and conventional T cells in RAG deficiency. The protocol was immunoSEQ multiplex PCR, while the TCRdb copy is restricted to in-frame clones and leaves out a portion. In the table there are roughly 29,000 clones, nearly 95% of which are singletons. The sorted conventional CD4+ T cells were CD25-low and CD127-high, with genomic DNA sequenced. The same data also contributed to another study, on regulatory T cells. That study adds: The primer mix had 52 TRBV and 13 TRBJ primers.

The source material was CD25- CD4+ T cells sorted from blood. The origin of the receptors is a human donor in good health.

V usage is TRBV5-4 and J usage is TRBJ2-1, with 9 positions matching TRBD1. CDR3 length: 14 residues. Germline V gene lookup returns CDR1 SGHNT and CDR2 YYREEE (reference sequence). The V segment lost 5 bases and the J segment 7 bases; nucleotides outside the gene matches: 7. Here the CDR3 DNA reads TGTGCCAGCAGGCCGGACAGGGGTTGGAATGAGCAGTTCTTC. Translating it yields CASRPDRGWNEQFF.

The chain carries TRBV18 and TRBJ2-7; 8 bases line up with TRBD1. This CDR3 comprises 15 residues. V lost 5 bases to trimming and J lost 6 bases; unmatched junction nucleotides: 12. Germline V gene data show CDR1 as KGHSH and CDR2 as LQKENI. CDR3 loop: CASSFQGQEIREQYF. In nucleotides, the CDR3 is TGTGCCAGCTCATTCCAGGGACAGGAAATACGCGAGCAGTACTTC.

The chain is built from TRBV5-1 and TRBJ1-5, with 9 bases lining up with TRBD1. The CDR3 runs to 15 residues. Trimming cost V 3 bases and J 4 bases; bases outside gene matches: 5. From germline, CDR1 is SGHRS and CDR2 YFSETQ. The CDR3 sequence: CASSWGQGGNQPQHF. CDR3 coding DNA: TGCGCCAGCAGCTGGGGACAGGGAGGTAATCAGCCCCAGCATTTT.

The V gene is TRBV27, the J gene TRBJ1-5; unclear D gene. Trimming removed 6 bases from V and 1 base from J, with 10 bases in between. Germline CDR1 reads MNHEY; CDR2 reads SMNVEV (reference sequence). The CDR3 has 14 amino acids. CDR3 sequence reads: CASSPVRSNQPQHF. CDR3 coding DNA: TGTGCCAGCAGCCCTGTCCGGAGCAATCAGCCCCAGCATTTT.

In nucleotides, the CDR3 is TGTGCCAGCAGTGAAAGGGGACTAGCGGGGAACGAGCAGTACTTC. Amino acids: CASSERGLAGNEQYF. The gene calls are TRBV2 and TRBJ2-7; TRBD2 agrees at 13 bases. This CDR3 contains 15 residues. Germline V gene sequence: CDR1 SNHLY, CDR2 FYNNEI. The trim removed 2 bases at V and 5 bases at J, leaving 3 bases unmatched.

The CDR3 loop reads CATSSTGLNEQYF. CDR3 coding DNA: TGTGCCACCAGCAGTACAGGGCTGAATGAGCAGTACTTC. The chain joins TRBV15 to TRBJ2-7; weak D call: TRBD1 (6 bases). The CDR3 contains 13 residues. CDR1 and CDR2 (germline): LNHNV, YYDKDF (reference sequence). V lost 3 bases and J 7 bases, leaving 13 bases between the germline ends.

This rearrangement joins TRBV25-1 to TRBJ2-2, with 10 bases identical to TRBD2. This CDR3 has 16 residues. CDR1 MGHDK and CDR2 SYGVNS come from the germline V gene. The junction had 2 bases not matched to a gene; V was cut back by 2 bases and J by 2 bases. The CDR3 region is CASSEPSGGNTGELFF. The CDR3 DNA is TGTGCCAGCAGTGAACCTAGCGGGGGAAACACCGGGGAGCTGTTTTTT.

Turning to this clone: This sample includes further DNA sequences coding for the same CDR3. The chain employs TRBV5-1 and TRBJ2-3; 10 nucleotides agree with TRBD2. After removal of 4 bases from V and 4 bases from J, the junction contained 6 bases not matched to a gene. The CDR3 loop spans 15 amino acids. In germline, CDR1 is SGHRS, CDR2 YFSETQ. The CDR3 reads CASSLPSGGADTQYF. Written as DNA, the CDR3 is TGCGCCAGCAGCCTCCCCAGCGGGGGGGCAGATACGCAGTATTTT.

This chain's CDR3 is CASRGDRNQETQYF. The CDR3 DNA sequence: TGTGCCAGCAGGGGGGACAGGAACCAAGAGACCCAGTACTTC. This chain uses TRBV2 with TRBJ2-5; TRBD1 matches at 8 bases. Germline V gives CDR1 SNHLY, CDR2 FYNNEI. After removal of 6 bases from V and 0 bases from J, the junction contained 3 bases not matched to a gene. The CDR3 extends over 14 amino acids. Combining the CDR3 with reference TRBV2 and TRBJ2-5 gives the whole variable domain EPEVTQTPSHQVTQMGQEVILRCVPISNHLYFYWYRQILGQKVEFLVSFYNNEISEKSEIFDDQFSVERPDGSNFTLKIRSTKLEDSAMYFCASRGDRNQETQYFGPGTRLLVL.

For the CDR3, the DNA is TGTGCCAGCAGCTTTTCGTGGGCCGGAGAGCAGTTCTTC. It translates to CASSFSWAGEQFF. The J gene is TRBJ2-1, the V gene TRBV5-6, with D unresolved. There are 13 residues in the CDR3. V lost 2 bases to trimming and J lost 10 bases, with 13 bases between them. Germline CDR1 is SGHDT and CDR2 is YYEEEE.

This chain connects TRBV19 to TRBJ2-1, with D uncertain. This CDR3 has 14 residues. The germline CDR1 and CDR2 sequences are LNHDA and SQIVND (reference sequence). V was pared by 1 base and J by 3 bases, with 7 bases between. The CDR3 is CASSIGGSYNEQFF. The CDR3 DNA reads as TGTGCCAGTAGTATAGGAGGCAGCTACAATGAGCAGTTCTTC.

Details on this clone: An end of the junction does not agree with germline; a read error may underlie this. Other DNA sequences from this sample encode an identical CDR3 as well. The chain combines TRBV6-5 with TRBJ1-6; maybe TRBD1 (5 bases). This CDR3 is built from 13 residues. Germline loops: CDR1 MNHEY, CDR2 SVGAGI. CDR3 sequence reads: CASRKGSFSPLHF. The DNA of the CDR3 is TGTGCCAGCAGGAAGGGGTCCTTTTCACCCCTTCACTTT.

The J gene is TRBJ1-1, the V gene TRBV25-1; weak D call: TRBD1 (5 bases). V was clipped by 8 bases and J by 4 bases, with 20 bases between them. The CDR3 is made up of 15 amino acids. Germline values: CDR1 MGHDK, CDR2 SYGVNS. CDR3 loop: CASGKGSGGRTEAFF. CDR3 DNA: TGTGCCAGCGGAAAAGGGTCGGGGGGACGCACTGAAGCTTTCTTT.

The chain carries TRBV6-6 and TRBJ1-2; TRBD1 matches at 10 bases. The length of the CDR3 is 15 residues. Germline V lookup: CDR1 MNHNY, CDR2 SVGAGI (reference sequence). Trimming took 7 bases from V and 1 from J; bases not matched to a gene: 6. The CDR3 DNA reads TGTGCCAGCACCATGGGACAGGGGAATAACTATGGCTACACCTTC. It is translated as CASTMGQGNNYGYTF.

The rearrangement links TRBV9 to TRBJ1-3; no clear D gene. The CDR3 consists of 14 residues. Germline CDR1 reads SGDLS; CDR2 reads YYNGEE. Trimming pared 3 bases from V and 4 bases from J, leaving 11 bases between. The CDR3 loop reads CASSENSHGNTIYF. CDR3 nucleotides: TGTGCCAGCAGCGAAAACAGCCACGGAAACACCATATATTTT.

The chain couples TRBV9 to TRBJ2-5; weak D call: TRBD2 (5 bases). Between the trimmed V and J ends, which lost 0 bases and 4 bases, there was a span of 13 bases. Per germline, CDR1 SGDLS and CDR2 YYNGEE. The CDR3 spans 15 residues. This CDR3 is CASSVAPSPRETQYF. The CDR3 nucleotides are TGTGCCAGCAGCGTAGCACCTAGCCCCAGAGAGACCCAGTACTTC.

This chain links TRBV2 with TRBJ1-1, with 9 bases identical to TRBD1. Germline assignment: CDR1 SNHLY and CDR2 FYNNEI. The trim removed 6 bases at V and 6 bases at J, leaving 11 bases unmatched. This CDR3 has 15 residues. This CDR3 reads CASSLAQGALSEAFF. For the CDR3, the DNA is TGTGCCAGCAGCCTCGCACAGGGGGCTCTCTCTGAAGCTTTCTTT.

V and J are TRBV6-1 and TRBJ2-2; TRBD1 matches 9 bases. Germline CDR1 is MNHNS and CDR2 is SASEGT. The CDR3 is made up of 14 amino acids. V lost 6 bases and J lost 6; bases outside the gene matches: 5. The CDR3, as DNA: TGTGCCAGCAGGAGACAGGGGGGGTCCGGGGAGCTGTTTTTT. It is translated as CASRRQGGSGELFF.

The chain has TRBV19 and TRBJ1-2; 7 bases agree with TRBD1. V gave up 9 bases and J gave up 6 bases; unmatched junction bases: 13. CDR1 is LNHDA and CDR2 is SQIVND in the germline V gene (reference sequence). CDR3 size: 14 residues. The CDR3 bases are TGTGCCAGCAGAGGGAACAGGGGATCGAATGGCTACACCTTC. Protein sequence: CASRGNRGSNGYTF.

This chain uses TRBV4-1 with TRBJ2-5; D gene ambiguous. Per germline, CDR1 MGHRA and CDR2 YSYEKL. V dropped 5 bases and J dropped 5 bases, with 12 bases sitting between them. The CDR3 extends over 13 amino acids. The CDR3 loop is CASSFGPRETQYF. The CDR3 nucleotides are TGCGCCAGCAGCTTTGGGCCACGGGAGACCCAGTACTTC.

The CDR3 region has the DNA TGTGCCAGCAGTGACGGTTTGGCAGGGGGCACAGATACGCAGTATTTT. It codes for CASSDGLAGGTDTQYF. The chain employs TRBV2 and TRBJ2-3, with a weak D call TRBD1 (6 bases). The V end lost 3 bases, the J end lost 1 base, and 14 bases lay between the germline ends. Germline CDR1 is SNHLY and CDR2 is FYNNEI. The CDR3 extends over 16 amino acids.

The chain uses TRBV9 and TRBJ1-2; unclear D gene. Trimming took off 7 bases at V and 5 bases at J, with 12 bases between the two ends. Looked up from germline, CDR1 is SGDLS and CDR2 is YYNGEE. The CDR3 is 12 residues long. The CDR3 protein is CASHRVGYGYTF. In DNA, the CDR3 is TGTGCCAGCCACAGAGTTGGGTATGGCTACACCTTC. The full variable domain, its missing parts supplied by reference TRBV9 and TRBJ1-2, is DSGVTQTPKHLITATGQRVTLRCSPRSGDLSVYWYQQSLDQGLQFLIQYYNGEERAKGNILERFSAQQFPDLHSELNLSSLELGDSALYFCASHRVGYGYTFGSGTRLTVV.

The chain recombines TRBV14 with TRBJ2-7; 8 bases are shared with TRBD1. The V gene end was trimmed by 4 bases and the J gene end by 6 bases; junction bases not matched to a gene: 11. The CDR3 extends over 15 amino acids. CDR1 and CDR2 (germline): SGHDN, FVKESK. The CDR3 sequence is CASSPSRDRLGEQYF. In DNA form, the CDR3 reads TGTGCCAGCAGCCCCTCGCGGGACAGGCTGGGCGAGCAGTACTTC. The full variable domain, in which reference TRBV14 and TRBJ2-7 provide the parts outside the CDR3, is EAGVTQFPSHSVIEKGQTVTLRCDPISGHDNLYWYRRVMGKEIKFLLHFVKESKQDESGMPNNRFLAERTGGTYSTLKVQPAELEDSGVYFCASSPSRDRLGEQYFGPGTRLTVT.

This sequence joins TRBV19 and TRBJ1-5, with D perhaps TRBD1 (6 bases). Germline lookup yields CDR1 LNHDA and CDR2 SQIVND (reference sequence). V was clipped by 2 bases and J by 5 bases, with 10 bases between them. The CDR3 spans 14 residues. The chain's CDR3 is CASSIRQAHQPQHF. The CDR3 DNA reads TGTGCCAGTAGTATAAGACAGGCCCATCAGCCCCAGCATTTT.

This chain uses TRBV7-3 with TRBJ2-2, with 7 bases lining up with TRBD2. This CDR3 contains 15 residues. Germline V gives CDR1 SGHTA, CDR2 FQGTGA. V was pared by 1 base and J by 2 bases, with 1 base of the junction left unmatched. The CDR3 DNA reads TGTGCCAGCAGCTTAAAAGCGGGAAACACCGGGGAGCTGTTTTTT. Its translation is CASSLKAGNTGELFF.